This TCR beta chain comes out of a study of a mutant IDH1 vaccine in newly diagnosed glioma. Profiled with immunoSEQ multiplex PCR; TCRdb holds only in-frame clones, not every one. The repertoire has some 30,000 clones, 81% of them found once; the top ten carry roughly 14%. CDR1 and CDR2 from the germline V gene are SGHNT and YYREEE (reference sequence). The CDR3 spans 13 residues. V lost 3 bases, J lost 4 bases, and 10 bases lay in between. As for time point: week 35, safety follow-up. A 20-mer mutant IDH1 peptide at 300 ug was injected subcutaneously with topical imiquimod. For this clone: Its specificity is not known.

The starting material was PBMCs, obtained from a glioma patient whose treatment included an IDH1 peptide vaccine. The V call is TRBV5-4, the J call TRBJ1-1; D is unclear. The origin of this receptor is a man younger than 40 with glioma. The DNA for the CDR3 is TGTGCCAGCAGCTCTCGAGGCGGCACTGAAGCTTTCTTT. Translating gives CASSSRGGTEAFF.